Shown below are 23 T cell receptor beta chains from a single sample sequenced in a study of regulatory T cells in long-lasting Graves disease (dated by TCRdb to 2020 to 2023). Read against the paper, the sample's time point label means: newly diagnosed GD, antithyroid drugs for less than 3 months. For both TCR sequencing and RNA sequencing, RNA was extracted from PBMCs using TRIzol. Library generation was performed with multiplex PCR. TCRdb names Illumina HiSeq 4000 as the instrument used. To build TCR beta libraries, CDR3 regions were amplified by Arm-PCR using iRepertoire HTBI primers. TCRdb trimmed public reads at Q25 via fastp, called clones via MiXCR and kept in-frame beta chains. CDR3 protein duplicates are merged, each entry listing the most common genes and DNA. Across this sample there are hundreds of thousands of distinct CDR3 sequences, with roughly 17% seen only once. The ten largest clonotypes hold 25% to 30% of the sample.

These data also formed part of another study, on T cells in Graves' hyperthyroidism and ophthalmopathy.

The sample in question was peripheral blood mononuclear cells (PBMCs), obtained at new diagnosis, from a patient treated with antithyroid drugs. Every receptor here comes from a man between 40 and 49 years old with Graves disease. Donor details come from another sample of the same person, matched by shared clones.

In this sample, this clonotype turned up many times. The CDR3 region is CASIGTGSHNEQFF. In nucleotides, the CDR3 is TGTGCCAGCATAGGGACAGGGAGCCACAATGAGCAGTTCTTC. The chain has TRBV28 and TRBJ2-1; 9 positions match TRBD1. Trimming took 7 bases from V and 5 from J; bases not matched to a gene: 6. The CDR3 is made up of 14 amino acids. Looked up from germline, CDR1 is MDHEN and CDR2 is SYDVKM. Complete variable domain (other parts from reference TRBV28 and TRBJ2-1): DVKVTQSSRYLVKRTGEKVFLECVQDMDHENMFWYRQDPGLGLRLIYFSYDVKMKEKGDIPEGYSVSREKKERFSLILESASTNQTSMYLCASIGTGSHNEQFFGPGTRLTVL.

This clonotype has at least ten counts. The chain is built from TRBV20-1 and TRBJ1-5; possible D gene TRBD1, 5 bases. Germline CDR1 DFQATT, CDR2 SNEGSKA (reference sequence). V was cut by 5 bases and J by 11 bases, with 10 bases left in between. The CDR3 is 10 residues long. CDR3 amino acids: CSAGGTTQHF. The CDR3 region has the DNA TGCAGTGCTGGGGGGACGACCCAGCATTTT.

The sample holds many counts of this clonotype. V is TRBV6-5 and J is TRBJ1-5; TRBD1 matches 7 bases. The ends lost 0 bases at V and 5 bases at J; junction bases unmatched: 1. CDR3 length: 14 amino acids. CDR1 MNHEY and CDR2 SVGAGI come from the germline V gene. In nucleotides, the CDR3 is TGTGCCAGCAGTTACTCGCAGGGGGATCAGCCCCAGCATTTT. It specifies CASSYSQGDQPQHF.

This chain uses TRBV6-1 with TRBJ2-3, with 11 bases lining up with TRBD2. The CDR3 loop spans 15 amino acids. Losses at the gene ends were 7 bases for V and 7 bases for J; bases not matched to a gene: 10. Germline V gives CDR1 MNHNS, CDR2 SASEGT. CDR3 in amino acids: CASTPIAGGPYTQYF. CDR3 DNA sequence: TGTGCCAGCACCCCTATAGCGGGGGGGCCCTATACGCAGTATTTT.

This clonotype was counted between two and nine times. This chain links TRBV7-2 with TRBJ1-5; D gene ambiguous. The CDR3 spans 13 residues. Germline CDR1 is SGHTA and CDR2 is FQGNSA. The germline V and J ends were trimmed by 2 bases and 5 bases, with 7 bases remaining between them. CDR3 loop: CASSLSSYQPQHF. In DNA, the CDR3 is TGTGCCAGCAGCTTATCTTCTTATCAGCCCCAGCATTTT.

In this sample, this clonotype turned up a few times. The gene calls are TRBV2 and TRBJ2-5, with D possibly matching TRBD2 (5 bases). With 5 bases removed from V and 4 bases from J, the gap between germline ends came to 14 bases. The CDR3 consists of 14 residues. The germline gives CDR1 SNHLY, CDR2 FYNNEI. Written as DNA, the CDR3 is TGTGCCAGCAGTTACGGGGTTGGTGTAGAGACCCAGTACTTC. It translates to CASSYGVGVETQYF.

At least ten counts were recorded for this clonotype. This rearrangement joins TRBV28 to TRBJ1-4; D might be TRBD1 (6 bases). The V and J ends lost 7 bases and 5 bases respectively, with 14 bases between them. The V gene's germline CDR1 is MDHEN and CDR2 SYDVKM. The CDR3 length is 14 residues. The CDR3 region is CASKDGGPNEKLFF. The CDR3 DNA reads as TGTGCCAGCAAGGATGGGGGGCCGAATGAAAAACTGTTTTTT.

The V call is TRBV24-1, the J call TRBJ1-1; 7 nucleotides line up with TRBD1. CDR1 is KGHDR and CDR2 is SFDVKD in the germline V gene. With 3 bases clipped from V and 1 base from J, the junction kept 4 bases outside the gene matches. The CDR3 is 15 amino acids. The CDR3 loop reads CATSDAGTENTEAFF. CDR3 bases: TGTGCCACCAGTGATGCCGGGACAGAGAACACTGAAGCTTTCTTT.

This rearrangement joins TRBV12-5 to TRBJ2-2; D gene unclear. This CDR3 is built from 12 residues. V was cut by 6 bases and J by 6 bases, with 8 bases left in between. Germline V gene data show CDR1 as LGHNT and CDR2 as FRNRAP. This CDR3 reads CASGLQSGELFF. In DNA form, the CDR3 reads TGTGCTAGTGGCCTTCAATCCGGGGAGCTGTTTTTT.

There are many counts of this clonotype. This chain links TRBV7-2 with TRBJ2-5, with 10 bases lining up with TRBD2. This CDR3 is built from 15 residues. Trimming at V came to 4 bases and at J to 2 bases, leaving 4 bases not matched to a gene. Germline V gives CDR1 SGHTA, CDR2 FQGNSA. The CDR3 here is CASSSNSGGQETQYF. The CDR3 DNA follows: TGTGCCAGCAGCTCCAATAGCGGGGGGCAAGAGACCCAGTACTTC.

For this clonotype: With a far larger clone one base away, a read error is the likely cause. The chain has TRBV2 and TRBJ2-1; no definite D call. V was clipped by 6 bases and J by 13 bases, with 19 bases between them. Looked up from germline, CDR1 is SNHLY and CDR2 is FYNNEI. The CDR3 is made up of 13 amino acids. The CDR3 coding sequence is TGTGCCAGCAGCCCCGGGCCCATGGCGACCCAGTTCTTC. Protein product: CASSPGPMATQFF. Drawing the rest from reference TRBV2 and TRBJ2-1, the complete variable domain is EPEVTQTPSHQVTQMGQEVILRCVPISNHLYFYWYRQILGQKVEFLVSFYNNEISEKSEIFDDQFSVERPDGSNFTLKIRSTKLEDSAMYFCASSPGPMATQFFGPGTRLTVL.

The chain uses TRBV6-1 and TRBJ2-1; D uncertain. V was shortened by 6 bases and J by 4 bases, with 10 bases between the two germline ends. This CDR3 contains 13 residues. CDR1 and CDR2 (germline): MNHNS, SASEGT. DNA for the CDR3: TGTGCCAGCAGACCCGGGCCTTACAATGAGCAGTTCTTC. This codes for CASRPGPYNEQFF.

In its sample, this clonotype was seen a few times. A much bigger clone sits one base away, suggesting this may be a read error. V and J are TRBV7-9 and TRBJ2-7; D unresolved. The germline V gene has CDR1 SEHNR and CDR2 FQNEAQ (reference sequence). V lost 5 bases and J lost 2, with 22 bases in between. The CDR3 runs to 17 residues. Here the CDR3 DNA reads TGTGCCAGCAGCCGCATGAAACCCAGGACCCGGACCTACGAGCAGTACTTC. This encodes CASSRMKPRTRTYEQYF.

This clonotype has ten or more counts. The chain has TRBV11-2 and TRBJ2-5; D remains unclear. Germline CDR1 SGHAT, CDR2 FQNNGV. The CDR3 has 16 residues. The V gene lost 0 bases and the J gene lost 0 bases, with 11 bases spanning the gap. In DNA form, the CDR3 reads TGTGCCAGCAGCTTAGAGGCTAGGCAATACCAAGAGACCCAGTACTTC. Encoded protein: CASSLEARQYQETQYF. Full variable domain (rest looked up from reference TRBV11-2 and TRBJ2-5): EAGVAQSPRYKIIEKRQSVAFWCNPISGHATLYWYQQILGQGPKLLIQFQNNGVVDDSQLPKDRFSAERLKGVDSTLKIQPAKLEDSAVYLCASSLEARQYQETQYFGPGTRLLVL.

This clonotype was observed many times. This chain joins TRBV7-9 and TRBJ2-7, with D unresolved. V lost 6 bases and J 4 bases, leaving 16 bases between the germline ends. Germline V gene sequence: CDR1 SEHNR, CDR2 FQNEAQ (reference sequence). CDR3 length equals 14 residues. CDR3 in DNA: TGTGCCAGCAGTCTCGACTCACAAGGGTACGAGCAGTACTTC. Residues: CASSLDSQGYEQYF.

A note on this clonotype: A much larger clone differs from this one at a single base, so this may be a read error. The chain uses TRBV6-5 and TRBJ2-7, with D maybe TRBD2 (5 bases). Trimming removed 0 bases from V and 4 bases from J, with 10 bases in between. The CDR3 sequence is 14 residues long. CDR1 is MNHEY and CDR2 is SVGAGI in the germline V gene. CDR3 sequence (DNA): TGTGCCAGCAGTTACTCGACTGGCGGGTACGAGCAGTACTTC. Amino acid sequence: CASSYSTGGYEQYF.

In the case of this clonotype: This may come from a read error, since a much larger clone is one base off. V is TRBV2 and J is TRBJ2-1; perhaps D is TRBD1 or TRBD2 (5 bases each). In germline, CDR1 is SNHLY, CDR2 FYNNEI. This CDR3 has 13 residues. CDR3 in DNA: TGTGCCTTAGACGGGGCCTCCTACAATGAGCAGTCCTTC. It codes for CALDGASYNEQSF.

This clonotype was counted many times. The chain recombines TRBV10-3 with TRBJ2-3; D perhaps matches TRBD1 (5 bases). Trimming took 6 bases from V and 4 from J, leaving 8 bases between them. The V gene's germline CDR1 is ENHRY and CDR2 SYGVKD. The CDR3 is made up of 12 amino acids. The CDR3 sequence: CAIRTEADTQYF. The CDR3, as DNA: TGTGCCATCAGGACAGAGGCAGATACGCAGTATTTT.

Only a few counts were recorded for this clonotype. V gene TRBV6-1 combines with J gene TRBJ2-1; D gene uncertain. Germline V lookup: CDR1 MNHNS, CDR2 SASEGT. The CDR3 runs to 11 residues. Trimming pared 6 bases from V and 15 bases from J, leaving 15 bases between. CDR3 sequence (DNA): TGTGCCAGCAGGTTTCAGGCAGTTCTGTTCTTC. Translated: CASRFQAVLFF.

The table lists this clonotype with many counts. V gene TRBV6-9 combines with J gene TRBJ2-1, with 9 bases matching TRBD1. The V and J ends lost 3 bases and 4 bases, in that order; junction bases with no gene match: 4. The CDR3 spans 15 residues. Per the germline V gene, CDR1 is MNHGY and CDR2 is SVAAGI. The CDR3 region has the DNA TGTGCCAGCAGTTACACAGGGGGCGCTTACAATGAGCAGTTCTTC. Its protein is CASSYTGGAYNEQFF.

This clonotype was counted many times. Here the CDR3 DNA reads TGTGCCAGCAGTTTTCCACGGGAAATGGAGACCCAGTACTTC. It translates to CASSFPREMETQYF. The chain couples TRBV28 to TRBJ2-5, with D possibly TRBD2 on 5 matching bases. This CDR3 is 14 amino acids long. Germline loops: CDR1 MDHEN, CDR2 SYDVKM. Trimming stripped 3 bases from V and 5 bases from J, with 13 bases between. Based on the CDR3 plus reference TRBV28 and TRBJ2-5, the full variable domain is DVKVTQSSRYLVKRTGEKVFLECVQDMDHENMFWYRQDPGLGLRLIYFSYDVKMKEKGDIPEGYSVSREKKERFSLILESASTNQTSMYLCASSFPREMETQYFGPGTRLLVL.

On this clonotype itself: A much larger clone is a single base away; this may be a read error. The chain joins TRBV5-4 to TRBJ2-1; 7 bases map to TRBD2. The CDR3 has 16 amino acids. Looked up from germline, CDR1 is SGHNT and CDR2 is YYREEE (reference sequence). V was clipped by 3 bases and J by 10 bases; unmatched bases: 16. CDR3 bases: TGTGCCAGCAGCTGGGGAGCGGGGAAAAGCTCCTACGAGCAGTTCTTC. Translation: CASSWGAGKSSYEQFF.

Details on this clonotype: With a far larger clone one base away, a read error is the likely cause. CDR3 loop: CASSDLSAGGNEQFF. The CDR3 bases are TGTGCCAGCAGTGATTTGTCAGCGGGGGGTAATGAGCAGTTCTTC. The V gene is TRBV27, the J gene TRBJ2-1; 9 nucleotides align to TRBD2. Per the germline V gene, CDR1 is MNHEY and CDR2 is SMNVEV (reference sequence). The CDR3 totals 15 residues. V shed 5 bases, J shed 7 bases, and the junction held 9 bases outside the gene matches.